The rows below give T cell receptor beta chains drawn from one sample of a study of PD-1 blockade in classical Hodgkin lymphoma. Measured with immunoSEQ multiplex PCR; TCRdb has only the in-frame clones, and not every one. This table has roughly 96,000 clones, 75% to 90% appearing once. Sequencing was performed on peripheral blood mononuclear cells (PBMCs), taken before the second cycle of nivolumab. These TCRs come from a human donor with classical Hodgkin lymphoma. CDR3s include the opening cysteine and the closing phenylalanine or tryptophan. A D gene is named only where the DNA matches it firmly. Clone size appears in some rows only: once, few, many, or a class for an expanded clone.

abundance	v_gene	j_gene	d_gene	CDR3nt	CDR3aa
.	TRBV7-2	TRBJ1-1	.	TGTGCCAGCAGCTTAGACGGGTACGTGCTATCGGACACTGAAGCTTTCTTT	CASSLDGYVLSDTEAFF
.	TRBV7-9	TRBJ2-3	.	TGTGCCAGCAGCTTAATCCAGGATACGCAGTATTTT	CASSLIQDTQYF
.	TRBV5-6	TRBJ2-4	.	TGTGCCAGCACCTTCGGAATGGGGGAAAACATTCAGTACTTC	CASTFGMGENIQYF
.	TRBV6-1	TRBJ1-6	.	TGTGCCAGCACCCAAGTCGGCCCCGTGAATTCACCCCTCCACTTT	CASTQVGPVNSPLHF
.	TRBV28	TRBJ2-3	.	TGTGCCAGCAGTTTATTAGCACGGGATGGCTCCACAGATACGCAGTATTTT	CASSLLARDGSTDTQYF
.	TRBV28	TRBJ2-3	TRBD2	TGTGCCAGCAGTTACATCCCGGGGGGGACGCAGTATTTT	CASSYIPGGTQYF
.	TRBV5-1	TRBJ2-5	.	TGCGCCAGCAGCTTGGGGGCGAACAAAGAGACCCAGTACTTC	CASSLGANKETQYF
.	TRBV15	TRBJ2-3	.	TGTGCCACCAGCAGGACCCCATCTACCGATACGCAGTATTTT	CATSRTPSTDTQYF
once	TRBV28	TRBJ2-7	TRBD1	TGTGCCAGCAGTTTATGGGCCGTACGGGACAGGACCTACGAGCAGTACTTC	CASSLWAVRDRTYEQYF
.	TRBV4-1	TRBJ2-5	.	TGCGCCAGCAGCCAAGATCCGTCAGGGGTACAGACCCAGTACTTC	CASSQDPSGVQTQYF
.	TRBV20-1	TRBJ1-2	.	TGCAGTGCTAGAGCGGGGAATGGCTACACCTTC	CSARAGNGYTF
.	TRBV2	TRBJ2-7	.	TGTGCCAGCAGTGAAGAACACCCAATCTCCTACGAGCAGTACTTC	CASSEEHPISYEQYF